These 3 T cell receptor beta chains were all obtained from the same sample, sequenced in a study of Tregs in tolerant kidney transplant recipients. Mixed chimerism was transient after nonmyeloablative marrow transplants from related graft donors. The method was immunoSEQ multiplex PCR; TCRdb's version includes in-frame clones alone and lacks a portion of them. The sample has about 64,000 clones; around 87% are singletons. Sequences were derived from CD4+ T cells from blood (PBMCs), sampled 6 months after the transplant. These receptors all stem from a human patient who received a combined kidney and bone marrow transplant. Some of these T cells may belong to the graft donor.

As DNA, the CDR3 is TGTGCCACCAGCAGATTCCAGGGGGCGCTCGGGAATCAGCCCCAGCATTTT. It codes for CATSRFQGALGNQPQHF. V is TRBV15 and J is TRBJ1-5; 8 nucleotides line up with TRBD1. The CDR3 loop spans 17 amino acids. CDR1 is LNHNV, CDR2 YYDKDF, per germline (reference sequence). V was pared by 2 bases and J by 4 bases, with 10 bases of the junction left unmatched. The full variable domain, rest sourced from reference TRBV15 and TRBJ1-5, is DAMVIQNPRYQVTQFGKPVTLSCSQTLNHNVMYWYQQKSSQAPKLLFHYYDKDFNNEADTPDNFQSRRPNTSFCFLDIRSPGLGDTAMYLCATSRFQGALGNQPQHFGDGTRLSIL.

The chain uses TRBV10-1 and TRBJ2-7; D may be TRBD1 (5 bases). The CDR3 is 13 residues long. V gave up 7 bases and J gave up 3 bases, with 13 bases separating them. CDR1 and CDR2 from the germline V gene are WNHNN and SYGVQD (reference sequence). The CDR3: CASTLGASYEQYF. The CDR3 bases are TGCGCCAGCACCCTAGGGGCAAGCTACGAGCAGTACTTC.

This chain connects TRBV6-6 to TRBJ1-2; 7 positions agree with TRBD1. Germline loops: CDR1 MNHNY, CDR2 SVGAGI (reference sequence). Germline trimming cut 7 bases from V and 6 bases from J; bases unmatched to any gene: 14. The length of the CDR3 is 15 residues. CDR3 protein: CASTLTGASVDGYTF. In nucleotides, the CDR3 is TGTGCCAGCACCCTTACAGGGGCTTCGGTAGATGGCTACACCTTC.